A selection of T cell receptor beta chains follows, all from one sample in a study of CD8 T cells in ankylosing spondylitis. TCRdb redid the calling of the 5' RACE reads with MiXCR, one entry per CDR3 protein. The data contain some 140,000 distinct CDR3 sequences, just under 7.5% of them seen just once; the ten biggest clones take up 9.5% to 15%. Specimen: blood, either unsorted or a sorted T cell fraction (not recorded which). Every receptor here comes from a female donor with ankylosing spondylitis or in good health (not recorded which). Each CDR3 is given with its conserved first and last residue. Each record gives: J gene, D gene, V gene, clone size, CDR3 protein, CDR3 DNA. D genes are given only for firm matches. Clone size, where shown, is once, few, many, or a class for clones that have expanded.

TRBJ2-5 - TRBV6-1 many CASSPEGEETQYF TGTGCCAGCAGCCCGGAGGGGGAAGAGACCCAGTACTTC
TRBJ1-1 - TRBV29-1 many CSVEGWGAPGTEAFF TGCAGCGTTGAAGGGTGGGGCGCCCCAGGCACTGAAGCTTTCTTT
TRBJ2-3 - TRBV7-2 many CASSPGRQVTDTQYF TGTGCCAGCAGCCCAGGGAGACAGGTCACAGATACGCAGTATTTT
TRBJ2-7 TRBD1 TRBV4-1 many CASSQDLGTGEKQYF TGCGCCAGCAGCCAAGATTTGGGGACAGGCGAAAAGCAGTACTTC
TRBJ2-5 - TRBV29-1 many CSVTPGSRKTQYF TGCAGCGTCACCCCGGGTTCGAGGAAGACCCAGTACTTC
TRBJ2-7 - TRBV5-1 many CASSLAAWDGSYEQYF TGCGCCAGCAGCTTGGCGGCGTGGGACGGCTCCTACGAGCAGTACTTC
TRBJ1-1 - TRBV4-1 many CASSQRRTNTEAFF TGCGCCAGCAGCCAGAGACGGACGAACACTGAAGCTTTCTTT
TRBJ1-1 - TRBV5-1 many CASTRGMNTEAFF TGCGCCAGCACGAGGGGCATGAACACTGAAGCTTTCTTT
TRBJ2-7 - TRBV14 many CASSTRGNYEQYF TGTGCCAGCAGCACCCGGGGTAACTACGAGCAGTACTTC
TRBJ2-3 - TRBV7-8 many CASSRDVRGRRSTDTQYF TGTGCCAGCAGCCGAGACGTCAGGGGTCGTCGTAGCACAGATACGCAGTATTTT
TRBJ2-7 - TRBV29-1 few CSASGAYEQYF TGCAGCGCCAGCGGAGCCTACGAGCAGTACTTC
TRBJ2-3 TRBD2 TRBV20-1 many CSARGDGGAFTSTDTQYF TGCAGTGCTAGAGGGGACGGGGGGGCCTTTACTAGCACAGATACGCAGTATTTT
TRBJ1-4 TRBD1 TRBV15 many CATSASDRAHEKLFF TGTGCCACCAGCGCCTCCGACAGGGCCCATGAAAAACTGTTTTTT
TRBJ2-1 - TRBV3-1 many CASSQPTLLEQFF TGTGCCAGCAGCCAACCGACCCTCCTGGAGCAGTTCTTC
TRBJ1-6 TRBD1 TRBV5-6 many CASSRGTATSYNSPLHF TGTGCCAGCAGCCGCGGGACAGCAACCTCCTATAATTCACCCCTCCACTTT
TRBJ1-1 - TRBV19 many CASRKGLNTEAFF TGTGCCAGTAGGAAGGGCTTGAACACTGAAGCTTTCTTT
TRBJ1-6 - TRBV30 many CAWGNSPLHF TGTGCCTGGGGTAATTCACCCCTCCACTTT
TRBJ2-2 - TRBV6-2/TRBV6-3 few CASFVQGTGELFF TGTGCCAGCTTCGTGCAAGGCACCGGGGAGCTGTTTTTT
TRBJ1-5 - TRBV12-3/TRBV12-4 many CASTFTTNQPQHF TGTGCCAGCACCTTTACTACCAATCAGCCCCAGCATTTT
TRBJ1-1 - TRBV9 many CASSATDTNTEAFF TGTGCCAGCAGCGCCACCGACACGAACACTGAAGCTTTCTTT
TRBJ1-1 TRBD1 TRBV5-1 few CASSSGTDSNTEAFF TGCGCCAGCAGCTCTGGGACAGATTCGAACACTGAAGCTTTCTTT
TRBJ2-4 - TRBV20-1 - CSAIPRGGIAKNIQYF TGCAGTGCTATTCCCCGTGGAGGGATCGCCAAAAACATTCAGTACTTC